This TCR beta chain was captured in a study of blood T cell repertoires in COVID-19. Whole-study context: Specimens from acute and convalescent COVID-19 originated in the United States, Italy and Spain. Sample material is recorded as cDNA or gDNA derived from T cells, B-cell-depleted T cells, or PBMCs.

Original processing notes: Amplification with reference gene primers provided the estimates of nucleated cell counts. The assay was immunoSEQ multiplex PCR, and TCRdb's table has in-frame clones only and misses some. The V and J calls and clone size come from that table; D and trimming were worked out from the DNA. The repertoire includes roughly 250,000 clones, over 70% of them detected once, and roughly 7.8% sits in the top ten. Germline CDR1 MNHEY, CDR2 SMNVEV (reference sequence). CDR3 length: 16 residues. After removal of 5 bases from V and 0 bases from J, the junction contained 6 bases not matched to a gene.

The source is a man aged 40-49 years with active or convalescent COVID-19. V and J are TRBV27 and TRBJ1-3; 8 nucleotides agree with TRBD1. Sequences were obtained from peripheral blood. The CDR3 sequence is CASSESGQVSGNTIYF. CDR3 in DNA: TGTGCCAGCAGTGAATCGGGACAGGTCTCTGGAAACACCATATATTTT.